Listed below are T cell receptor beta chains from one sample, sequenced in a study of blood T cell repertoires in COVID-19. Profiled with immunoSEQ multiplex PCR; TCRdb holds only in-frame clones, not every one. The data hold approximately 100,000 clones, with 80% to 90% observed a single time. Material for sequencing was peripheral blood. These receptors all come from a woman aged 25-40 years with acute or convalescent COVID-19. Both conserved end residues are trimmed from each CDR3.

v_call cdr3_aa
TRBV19 ASSRGQGGLYGYT
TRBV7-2 ASSAGFRDSSYEQY
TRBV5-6 ASSLGPGQNLNTEAF
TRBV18 ASSPRSTGQGQPQH
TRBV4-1 ASSQGAPITNEKLF
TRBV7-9 ASSSPGDGTGELF
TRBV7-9 ASSLVIAGAHNEQF
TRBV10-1 ASSELQGPFYEQY
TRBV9 ASSSTGSVAEAF
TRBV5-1 ASQASSYNSPLH
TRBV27 ASSLWPTDTGFSEQY
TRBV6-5 ASSGRGEGTEAF
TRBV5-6 ASSLTGNSPLH
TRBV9 ASSVAGTGNEQY
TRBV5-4 ASSLSPVVDGYT
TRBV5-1 ASSLGPGSTEAF
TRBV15 ATSRVVLAAGGGDTQY
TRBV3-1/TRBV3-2 ASSQDPGQLISGANVLT
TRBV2 ASSDQQGLDTIY
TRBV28 ASRIQGDGELF
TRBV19 ASSMRSSDYGYT
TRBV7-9 ASSAAERDEQY
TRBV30 AWSIGVAGNTIY
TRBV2 ASRARGTYGYT
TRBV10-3 AISESNLLRTAVTF
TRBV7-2 ASSYTGTGGEAF
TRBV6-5 ASSPAPGVNYGYT
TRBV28 ASSPGSKEF
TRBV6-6 ASSYGGGMNTEAF
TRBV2 ASRLQGTRMDEQF
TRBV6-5 ASVTGGMRTEAF
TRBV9 ASGLGQGQPQH
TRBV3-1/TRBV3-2 ASSQDLGDQPQH
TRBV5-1 ASSFALAAGGTDTQY
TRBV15 ATSRDLVASTAAGEKLF
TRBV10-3 AISDGAAGRSTNEKLF
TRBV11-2 ASSPGQGAQEKLF
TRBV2 ASSEGGGVGYEQY
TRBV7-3 ASSETGGGYT
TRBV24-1 ATSASGTSNSYEQY
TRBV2 ASSLQFVGEKLF
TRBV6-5 ASSYSGANTGELF